The source of this TCR beta chain is a study of OX40 agonist ivuxolimab in advanced cancers. For the study at large: Those treated in dose escalation had hepatocellular carcinoma, melanoma, renal cell cancer or head and neck cancer.

A word on this clone: Its antigen remains unknown.

Regarding the study as a whole: CD4+ T cells averaged fewer expanded clones than CD8+ T cells. Certain nonresponding patients likewise had low normalized T-cell clonal expansion. Doses of 0.1 to 3.0 mg/kg were accompanied by clonal expansion of CD4+ and CD8+ blood T cells by week 6.

Germline trimming cut 4 bases from V and 8 bases from J; bases unmatched to any gene: 10. The CDR3 contains 15 residues. CDR1 SGHRS and CDR2 YFSETQ come from the germline V gene. Profiled with immunoSEQ multiplex PCR; TCRdb holds only in-frame clones, not every one. The sample carries approximately 60,000 clones, 80% to 90% recorded once. The sample was CD4+ or CD8+ T cells sorted from blood, taken in a trial of the OX40 agonist ivuxolimab. This TCR derives from an adult with an advanced solid tumor such as melanoma, head and neck, liver or kidney cancer. J is TRBJ2-1 and V is TRBV5-1; 9 bases are a match to TRBD2. DNA for the CDR3: TGCGCCAGCAGCGAAGATAGCGGGAGTAGAGATGAGCAGTTCTTC. It specifies CASSEDSGSRDEQFF.